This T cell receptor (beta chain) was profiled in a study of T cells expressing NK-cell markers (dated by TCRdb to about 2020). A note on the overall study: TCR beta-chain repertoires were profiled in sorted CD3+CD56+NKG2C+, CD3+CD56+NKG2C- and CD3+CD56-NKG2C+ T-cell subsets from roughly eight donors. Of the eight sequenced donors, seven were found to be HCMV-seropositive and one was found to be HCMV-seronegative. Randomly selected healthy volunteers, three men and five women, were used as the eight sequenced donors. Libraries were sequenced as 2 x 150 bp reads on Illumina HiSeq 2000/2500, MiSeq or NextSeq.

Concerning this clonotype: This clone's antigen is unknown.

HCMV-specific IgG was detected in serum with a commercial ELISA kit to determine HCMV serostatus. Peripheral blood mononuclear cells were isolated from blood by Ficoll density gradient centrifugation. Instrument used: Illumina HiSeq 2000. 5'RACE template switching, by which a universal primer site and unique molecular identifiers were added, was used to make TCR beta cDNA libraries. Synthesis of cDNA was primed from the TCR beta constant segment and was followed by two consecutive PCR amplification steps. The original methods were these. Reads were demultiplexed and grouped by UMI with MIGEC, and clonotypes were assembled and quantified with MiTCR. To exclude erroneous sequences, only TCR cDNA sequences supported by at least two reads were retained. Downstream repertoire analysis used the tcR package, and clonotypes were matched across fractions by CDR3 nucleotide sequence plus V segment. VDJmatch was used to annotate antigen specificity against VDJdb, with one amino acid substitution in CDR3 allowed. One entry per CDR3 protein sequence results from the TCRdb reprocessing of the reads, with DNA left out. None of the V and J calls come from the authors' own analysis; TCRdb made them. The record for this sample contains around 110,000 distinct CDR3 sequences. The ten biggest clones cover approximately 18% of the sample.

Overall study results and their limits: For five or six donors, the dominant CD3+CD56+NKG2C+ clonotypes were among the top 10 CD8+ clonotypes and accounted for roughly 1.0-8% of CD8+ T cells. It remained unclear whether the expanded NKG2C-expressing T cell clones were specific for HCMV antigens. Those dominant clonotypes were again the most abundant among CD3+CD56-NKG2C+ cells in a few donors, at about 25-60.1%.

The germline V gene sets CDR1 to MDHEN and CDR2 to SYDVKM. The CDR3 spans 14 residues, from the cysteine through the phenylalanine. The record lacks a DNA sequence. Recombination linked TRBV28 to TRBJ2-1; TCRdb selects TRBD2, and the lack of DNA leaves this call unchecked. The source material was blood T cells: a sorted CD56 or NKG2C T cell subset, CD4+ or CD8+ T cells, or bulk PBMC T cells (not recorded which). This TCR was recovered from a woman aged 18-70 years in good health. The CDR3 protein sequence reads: CAGGREGSYNEQFF.